This T cell receptor (beta chain) derives from a study of T cell responses to AZD1222 COVID-19 vaccine. Points from the study as a whole: An increase in Spike-specific TCR breadth and depth was observed after two AZD1222 doses. Seropositivity was recorded at baseline in only a handful of AZD1222 recipients. The repertoires were collected only after the peak T cell response. Most donors were white British, females outnumbered males, and clonal diversity was possibly underestimated.

This clone was seen a few times. Antigen specificity is unknown. Assay: immunoSEQ multiplex PCR; the TCRdb copy retains only in-frame clones and omits some. The table records 160,000 or so clones, 88% of them present only once. The junction had 10 bases not matched to a gene; V was cut back by 0 bases and J by 1 base. CDR3 length equals 19 residues. Germline CDR1 SGDLS, CDR2 YYNGEE. The chain combines TRBV9 with TRBJ2-3; 11 bases are shared with TRBD2. The sequences come from peripheral blood, collected 28 days after the second AZD1222 dose. The clonotype originates from an adult who received the AZD1222 COVID-19 vaccine. The CDR3 DNA sequence: TGTGCCAGCAGCGTAGTGGGTAGCGGGGGGGCCTCTGGCACAGATACGCAGTATTTT. This encodes CASSVVGSGGASGTDTQYF.